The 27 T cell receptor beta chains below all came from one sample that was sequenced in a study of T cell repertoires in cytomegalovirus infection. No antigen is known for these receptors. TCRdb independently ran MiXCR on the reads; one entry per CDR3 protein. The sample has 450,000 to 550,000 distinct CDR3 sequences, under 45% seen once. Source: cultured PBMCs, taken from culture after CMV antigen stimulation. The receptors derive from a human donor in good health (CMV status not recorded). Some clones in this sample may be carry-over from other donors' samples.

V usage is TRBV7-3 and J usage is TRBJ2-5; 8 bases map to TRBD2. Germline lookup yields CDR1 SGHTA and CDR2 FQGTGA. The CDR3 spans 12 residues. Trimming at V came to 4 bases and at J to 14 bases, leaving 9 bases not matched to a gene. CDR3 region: CASSSGGALPYF. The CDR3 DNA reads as TGTGCCAGCAGCTCGGGAGGGGCCCTCCCATACTTC.

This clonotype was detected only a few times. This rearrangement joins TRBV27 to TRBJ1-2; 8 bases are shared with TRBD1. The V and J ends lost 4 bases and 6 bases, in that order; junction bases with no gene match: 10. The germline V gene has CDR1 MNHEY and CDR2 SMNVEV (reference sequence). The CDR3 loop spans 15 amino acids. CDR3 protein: CASSSTPQGADGYTF. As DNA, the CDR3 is TGTGCCAGCAGTTCTACCCCCCAGGGGGCGGATGGCTACACCTTC.

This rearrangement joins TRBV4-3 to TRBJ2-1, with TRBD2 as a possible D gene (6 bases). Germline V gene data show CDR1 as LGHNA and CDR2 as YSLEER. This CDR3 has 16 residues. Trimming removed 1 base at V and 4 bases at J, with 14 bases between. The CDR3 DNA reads TGCGCCAGCAGCCAAGGGGAGGAGACACCTTACAATGAGCAGTTCTTC. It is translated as CASSQGEETPYNEQFF.

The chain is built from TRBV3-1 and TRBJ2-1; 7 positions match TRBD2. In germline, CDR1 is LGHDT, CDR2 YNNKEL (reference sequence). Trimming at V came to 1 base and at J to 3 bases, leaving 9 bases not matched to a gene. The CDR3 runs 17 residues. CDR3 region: CASSQGVWTSGYNEQFF. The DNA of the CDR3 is TGTGCCAGCAGCCAAGGGGTCTGGACTAGTGGCTACAATGAGCAGTTCTTC.

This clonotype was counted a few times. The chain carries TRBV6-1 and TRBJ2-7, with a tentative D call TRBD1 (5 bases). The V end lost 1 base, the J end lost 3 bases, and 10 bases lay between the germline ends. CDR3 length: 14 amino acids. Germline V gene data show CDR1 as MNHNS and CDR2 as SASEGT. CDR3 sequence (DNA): TGTGCCAGCAGTGAAGTGGGGCTAGGCTACGAGCAGTACTTC. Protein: CASSEVGLGYEQYF.

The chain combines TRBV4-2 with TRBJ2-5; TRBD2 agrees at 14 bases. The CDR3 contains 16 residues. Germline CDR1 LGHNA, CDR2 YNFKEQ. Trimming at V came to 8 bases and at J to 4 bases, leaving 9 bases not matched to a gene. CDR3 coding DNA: TGTGCCAGCGGGGGACTAGCGGGGGCCAGAGGAGAGACCCAGTACTTC. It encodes CASGGLAGARGETQYF.

In nucleotides, the CDR3 is TGCGCCAGCAGCTTGAAGGCTAGCGGGAGGTTGTTCTTC. It encodes CASSLKASGRLFF. This chain joins TRBV5-1 and TRBJ2-1; 11 nucleotides line up with TRBD2. The CDR3 runs to 13 residues. Germline lookup yields CDR1 SGHRS and CDR2 YFSETQ. J was trimmed by 15 bases and V by 1 base; bases with no gene match: 6.

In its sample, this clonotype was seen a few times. Written as DNA, the CDR3 is TGTGCCAGCAGCCCGGCCGACTATTTCGGCGGGGAGCTGTTTTTT. Protein product: CASSPADYFGGELFF. The chain is built from TRBV5-5 and TRBJ2-2; possibly TRBD2 for D (5 bases). V lost 4 bases and J lost 7, with 17 bases in between. CDR1 is SGHKS and CDR2 is YYEKEE in the germline V gene (reference sequence). This CDR3 region has 15 residues.

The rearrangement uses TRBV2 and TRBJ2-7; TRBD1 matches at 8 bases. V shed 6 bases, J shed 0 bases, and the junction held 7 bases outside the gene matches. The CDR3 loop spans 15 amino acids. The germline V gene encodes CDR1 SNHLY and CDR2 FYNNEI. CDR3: CASREGQESSYEQYF. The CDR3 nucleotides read TGTGCCAGCAGGGAGGGACAGGAATCCTCCTACGAGCAGTACTTC.

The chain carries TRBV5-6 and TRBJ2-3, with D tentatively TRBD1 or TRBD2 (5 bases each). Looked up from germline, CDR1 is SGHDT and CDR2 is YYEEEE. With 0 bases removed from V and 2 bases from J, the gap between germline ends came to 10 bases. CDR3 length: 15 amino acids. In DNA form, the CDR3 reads TGTGCCAGCAGCTTGGGCGTGGGGGACACAGATACGCAGTATTTT. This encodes CASSLGVGDTDTQYF.

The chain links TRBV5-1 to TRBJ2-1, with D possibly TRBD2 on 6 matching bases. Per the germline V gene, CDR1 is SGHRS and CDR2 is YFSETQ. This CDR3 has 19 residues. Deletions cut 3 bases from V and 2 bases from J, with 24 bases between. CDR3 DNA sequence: TGCGCCAGCAGCTACGGCGTCGGAGGGTCCCTGTCGCCCTACAATGAGCAGTTCTTC. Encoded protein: CASSYGVGGSLSPYNEQFF.

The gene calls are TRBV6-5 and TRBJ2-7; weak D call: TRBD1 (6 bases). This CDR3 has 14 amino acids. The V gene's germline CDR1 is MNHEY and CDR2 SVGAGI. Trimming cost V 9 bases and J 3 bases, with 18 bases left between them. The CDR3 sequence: CARSTGITCYEQYF. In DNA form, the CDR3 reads TGTGCCAGAAGTACAGGGATTACCTGCTACGAGCAGTACTTC.

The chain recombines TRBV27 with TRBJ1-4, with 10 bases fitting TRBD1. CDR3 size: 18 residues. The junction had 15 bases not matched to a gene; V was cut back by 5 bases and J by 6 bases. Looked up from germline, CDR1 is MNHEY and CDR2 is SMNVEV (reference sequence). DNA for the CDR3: TGTGCCAGCAGTATAAATCCGTATGACAGGGGGCGCTATGAAAAACTGTTTTTT. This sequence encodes CASSINPYDRGRYEKLFF. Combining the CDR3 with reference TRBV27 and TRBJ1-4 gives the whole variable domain EAQVTQNPRYLITVTGKKLTVTCSQNMNHEYMSWYRQDPGLGLRQIYYSMNVEVTDKGDVPEGYKVSRKEKRNFPLILESPSPNQTSLYFCASSINPYDRGRYEKLFFGSGTQLSVL.

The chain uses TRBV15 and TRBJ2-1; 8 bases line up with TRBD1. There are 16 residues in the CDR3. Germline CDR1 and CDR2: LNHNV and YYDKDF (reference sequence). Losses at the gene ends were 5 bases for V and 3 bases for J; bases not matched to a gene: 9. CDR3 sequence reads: CATSRRTGTNYNEQFF. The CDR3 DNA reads TGTGCCACCAGCCGACGGACAGGGACGAACTACAATGAGCAGTTCTTC. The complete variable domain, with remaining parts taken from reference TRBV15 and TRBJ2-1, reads DAMVIQNPRYQVTQFGKPVTLSCSQTLNHNVMYWYQQKSSQAPKLLFHYYDKDFNNEADTPDNFQSRRPNTSFCFLDIRSPGLGDTAMYLCATSRRTGTNYNEQFFGPGTRLTVL.

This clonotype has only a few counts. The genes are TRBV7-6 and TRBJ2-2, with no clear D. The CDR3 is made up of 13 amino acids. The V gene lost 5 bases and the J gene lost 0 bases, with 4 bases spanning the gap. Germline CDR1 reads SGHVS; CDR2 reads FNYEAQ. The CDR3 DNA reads TGTGCCAGCAGCGGAACGAACACCGGGGAGCTGTTTTTT. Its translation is CASSGTNTGELFF.

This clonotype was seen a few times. The CDR3 protein is CASTLDSATEAFF. The CDR3 nucleotides read TGTGCCAGCACCCTGGACAGCGCCACTGAAGCTTTCTTT. This chain links TRBV12-3 or TRBV12-4 with TRBJ1-1; a possible D gene is TRBD1 (6 bases). The CDR3 spans 13 residues. V was cut by 7 bases and J by 4 bases, with 13 bases left in between.

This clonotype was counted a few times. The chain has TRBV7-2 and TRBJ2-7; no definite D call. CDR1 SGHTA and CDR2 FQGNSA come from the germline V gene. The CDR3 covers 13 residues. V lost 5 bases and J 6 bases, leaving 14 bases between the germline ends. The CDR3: CASSQAPWGEQYF. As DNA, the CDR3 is TGTGCCAGCAGCCAGGCTCCTTGGGGCGAGCAGTACTTC.

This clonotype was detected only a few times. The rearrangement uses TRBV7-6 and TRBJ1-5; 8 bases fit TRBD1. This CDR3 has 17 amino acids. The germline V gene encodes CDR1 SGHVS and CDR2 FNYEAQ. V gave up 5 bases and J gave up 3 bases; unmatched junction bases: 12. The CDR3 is CASSPGTGTGTNQPQHF. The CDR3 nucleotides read TGTGCCAGCAGCCCCGGAACCGGGACAGGTACCAATCAGCCCCAGCATTTT. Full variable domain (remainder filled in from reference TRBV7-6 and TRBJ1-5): GAGVSQSPRYKVTKRGQDVALRCDPISGHVSLYWYRQALGQGPEFLTYFNYEAQQDKSGLPNDRFSAERPEGSISTLTIQRTEQRDSAMYRCASSPGTGTGTNQPQHFGDGTRLSIL.

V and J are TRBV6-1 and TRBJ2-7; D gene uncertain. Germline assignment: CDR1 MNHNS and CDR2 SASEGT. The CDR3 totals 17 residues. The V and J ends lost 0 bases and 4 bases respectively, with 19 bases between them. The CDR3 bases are TGTGCCAGCAGTGAAGCGTCGCCTGCTGCCTCCACTTACGAGCAGTACTTC. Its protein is CASSEASPAASTYEQYF.

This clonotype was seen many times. CDR3 sequence reads: CASSLATSLGQNTEAFF. The CDR3 coding sequence is TGTGCCAGCAGCTTAGCTACCTCTTTGGGGCAGAACACTGAAGCTTTCTTT. This chain uses TRBV7-2 with TRBJ1-1; a weak D match, TRBD1 (5 bases). The CDR3 length is 17 residues. V was pared by 0 bases and J by 1 base, with 15 bases between. CDR1 is SGHTA and CDR2 is FQGNSA in the germline V gene.

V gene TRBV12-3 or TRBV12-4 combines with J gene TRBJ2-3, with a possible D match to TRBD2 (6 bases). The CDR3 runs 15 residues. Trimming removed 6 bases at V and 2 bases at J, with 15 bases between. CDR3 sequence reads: CASRSSALTTDTQYF. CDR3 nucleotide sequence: TGTGCCAGCAGGTCTAGCGCTCTGACCACAGATACGCAGTATTTT.

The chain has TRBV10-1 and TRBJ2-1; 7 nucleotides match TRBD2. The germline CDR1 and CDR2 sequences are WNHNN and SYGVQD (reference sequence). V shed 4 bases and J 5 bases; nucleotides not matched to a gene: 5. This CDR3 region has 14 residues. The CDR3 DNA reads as TGCGCCAGCAGTGGGGCTAGCGGTCACAATGAGCAGTTCTTC. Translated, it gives CASSGASGHNEQFF.

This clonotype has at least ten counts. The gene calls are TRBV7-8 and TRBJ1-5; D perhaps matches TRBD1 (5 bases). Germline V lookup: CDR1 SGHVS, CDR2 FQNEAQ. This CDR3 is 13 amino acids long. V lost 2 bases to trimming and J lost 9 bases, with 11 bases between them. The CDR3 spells CASSLFVGGPQHF. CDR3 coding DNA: TGTGCCAGCAGCTTATTTGTTGGGGGGCCCCAGCATTTT.

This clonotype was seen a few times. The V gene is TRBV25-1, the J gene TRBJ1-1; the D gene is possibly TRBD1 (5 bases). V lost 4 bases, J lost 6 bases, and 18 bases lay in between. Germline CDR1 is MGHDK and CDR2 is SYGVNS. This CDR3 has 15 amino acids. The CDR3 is CASSAMGVGFAEAFF. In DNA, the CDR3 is TGTGCCAGCAGTGCTATGGGGGTAGGGTTCGCTGAAGCTTTCTTT.

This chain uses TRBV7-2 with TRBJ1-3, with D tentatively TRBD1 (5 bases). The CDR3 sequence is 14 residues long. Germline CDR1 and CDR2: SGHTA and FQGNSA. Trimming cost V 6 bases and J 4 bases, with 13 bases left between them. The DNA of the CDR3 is TGTGCCAGCAGTCGTGGGAGACAGGGAAACACCATATATTTT. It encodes CASSRGRQGNTIYF.

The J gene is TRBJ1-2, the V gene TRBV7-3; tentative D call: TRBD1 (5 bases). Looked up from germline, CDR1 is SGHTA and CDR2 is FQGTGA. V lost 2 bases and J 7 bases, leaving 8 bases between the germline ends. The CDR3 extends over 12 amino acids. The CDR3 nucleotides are TGTGCCAGCAGCTTACAGGGACTTGGCTACACCTTC. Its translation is CASSLQGLGYTF.

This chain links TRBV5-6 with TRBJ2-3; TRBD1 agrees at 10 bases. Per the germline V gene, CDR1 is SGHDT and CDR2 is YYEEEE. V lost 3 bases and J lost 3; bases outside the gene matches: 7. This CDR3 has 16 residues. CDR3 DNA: TGTGCCAGCAGCTGGGGGACAGGGGTAGTTACAGATACGCAGTATTTT. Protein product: CASSWGTGVVTDTQYF. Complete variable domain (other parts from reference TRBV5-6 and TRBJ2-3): DAGVTQSPTHLIKTRGQQVTLRCSPKSGHDTVSWYQQALGQGPQFIFQYYEEEERQRGNFPDRFSGHQFPNYSSELNVNALLLGDSALYLCASSWGTGVVTDTQYFGPGTRLTVL.